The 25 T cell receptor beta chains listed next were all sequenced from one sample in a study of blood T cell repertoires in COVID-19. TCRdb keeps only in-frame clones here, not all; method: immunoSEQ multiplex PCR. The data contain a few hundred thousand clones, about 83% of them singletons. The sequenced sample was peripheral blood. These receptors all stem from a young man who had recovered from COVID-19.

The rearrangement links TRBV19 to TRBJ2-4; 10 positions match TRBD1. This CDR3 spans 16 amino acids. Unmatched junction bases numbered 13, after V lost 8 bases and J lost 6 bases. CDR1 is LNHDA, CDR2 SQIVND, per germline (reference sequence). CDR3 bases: TGTGCCAGTGACACACACAACGGACAGGGGGGAAACATTCAGTACTTC. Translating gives CASDTHNGQGGNIQYF.

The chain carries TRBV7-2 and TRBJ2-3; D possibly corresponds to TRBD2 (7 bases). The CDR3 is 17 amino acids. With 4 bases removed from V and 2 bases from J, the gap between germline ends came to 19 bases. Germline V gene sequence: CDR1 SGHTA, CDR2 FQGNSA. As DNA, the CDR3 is TGTGCCAGCAGCTCCCTGGGGGGGCCTCTATACACAGATACGCAGTATTTT. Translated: CASSSLGGPLYTDTQYF.

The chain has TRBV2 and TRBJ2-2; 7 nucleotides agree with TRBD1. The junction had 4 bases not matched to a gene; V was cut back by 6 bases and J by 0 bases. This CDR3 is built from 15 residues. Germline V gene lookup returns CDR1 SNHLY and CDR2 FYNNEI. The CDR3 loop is CASRPGQPNTGELFF. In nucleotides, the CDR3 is TGTGCCAGCAGGCCGGGACAGCCGAACACCGGGGAGCTGTTTTTT. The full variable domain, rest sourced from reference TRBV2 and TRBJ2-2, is EPEVTQTPSHQVTQMGQEVILRCVPISNHLYFYWYRQILGQKVEFLVSFYNNEISEKSEIFDDQFSVERPDGSNFTLKIRSTKLEDSAMYFCASRPGQPNTGELFFGEGSRLTVL.

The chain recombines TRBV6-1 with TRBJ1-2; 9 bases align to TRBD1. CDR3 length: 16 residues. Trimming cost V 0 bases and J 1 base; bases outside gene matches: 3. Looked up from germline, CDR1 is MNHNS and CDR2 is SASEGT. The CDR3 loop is CASSEAGTGYNYGYTF. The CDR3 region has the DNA TGTGCCAGCAGTGAAGCAGGGACAGGGTATAACTATGGCTACACCTTC.

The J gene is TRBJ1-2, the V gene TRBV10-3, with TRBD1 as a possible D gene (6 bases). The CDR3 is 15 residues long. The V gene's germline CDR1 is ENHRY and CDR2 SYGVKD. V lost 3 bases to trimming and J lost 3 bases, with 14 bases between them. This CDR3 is CAISDRVGADYGYTF. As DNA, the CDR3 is TGTGCCATCAGTGACCGCGTGGGGGCTGACTATGGCTACACCTTC.

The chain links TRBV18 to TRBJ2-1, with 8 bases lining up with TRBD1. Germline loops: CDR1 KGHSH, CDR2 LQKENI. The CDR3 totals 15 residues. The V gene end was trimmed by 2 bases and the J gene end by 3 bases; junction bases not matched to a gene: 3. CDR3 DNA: TGTGCCAGCTCACCAAACAGGGGGGACTACAATGAGCAGTTCTTC. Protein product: CASSPNRGDYNEQFF. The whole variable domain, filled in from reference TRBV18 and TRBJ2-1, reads NAGVMQNPRHLVRRRGQEARLRCSPMKGHSHVYWYRQLPEEGLKFMVYLQKENIIDESGMPKERFSAEFPKEGPSILRIQQVVRGDSAAYFCASSPNRGDYNEQFFGPGTRLTVL.

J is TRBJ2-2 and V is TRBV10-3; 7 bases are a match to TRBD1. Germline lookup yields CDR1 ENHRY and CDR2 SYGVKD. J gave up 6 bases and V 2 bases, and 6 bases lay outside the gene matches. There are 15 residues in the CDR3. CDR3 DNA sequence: TGTGCCATCAGTGAGCCGAACAGGGGCGCCGGGGAGCTGTTTTTT. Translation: CAISEPNRGAGELFF.

CDR3 sequence (DNA): TGTGCCAGCAGCCAAGACTTTTGGGCGGGGGGGCACACAGATACGCAGTATTTT. Its translation: CASSQDFWAGGHTDTQYF. The chain couples TRBV4-2 to TRBJ2-3, with 9 bases aligning to TRBD2. V shed 0 bases, J shed 2 bases, and the junction held 9 bases outside the gene matches. This CDR3 is built from 18 residues. CDR1 LGHNA and CDR2 YNFKEQ come from the germline V gene.

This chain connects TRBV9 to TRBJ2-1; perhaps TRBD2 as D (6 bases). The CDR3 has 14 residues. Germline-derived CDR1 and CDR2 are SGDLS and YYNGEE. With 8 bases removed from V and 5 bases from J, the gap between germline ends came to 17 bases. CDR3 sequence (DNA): TGTGCCAGTAACGGGGGAAACGGACACAATGAGCAGTTCTTC. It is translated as CASNGGNGHNEQFF.

CDR3: CASSLYRQGRNTEAFF. CDR3 nucleotides: TGTGCCAGCAGTTTATATAGACAGGGGAGAAACACTGAAGCTTTCTTT. The V gene is TRBV28, the J gene TRBJ1-1, with 8 bases lining up with TRBD1. Germline trimming cut 1 base from V and 2 bases from J; bases unmatched to any gene: 6. The CDR3 extends over 16 amino acids. Germline CDR1 reads MDHEN; CDR2 reads SYDVKM.

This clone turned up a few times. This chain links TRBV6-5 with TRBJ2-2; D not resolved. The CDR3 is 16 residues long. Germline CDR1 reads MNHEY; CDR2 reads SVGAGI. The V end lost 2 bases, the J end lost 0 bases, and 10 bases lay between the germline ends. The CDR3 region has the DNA TGTGCCAGCAGTTACAACGACAACGCGAACACCGGGGAGCTGTTTTTT. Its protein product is CASSYNDNANTGELFF.

In DNA form, the CDR3 reads TGCAGCGTTGAGGGGCTCTACAATGAGCAGTTCTTC. This translates into CSVEGLYNEQFF. The chain has TRBV29-1 and TRBJ2-1, with a possible D match to TRBD1 (5 bases). This CDR3 region has 12 residues. V shed 3 bases and J shed 3 bases, with 6 bases lying between them. Germline lookup yields CDR1 SQVTM and CDR2 ANQGSEA.

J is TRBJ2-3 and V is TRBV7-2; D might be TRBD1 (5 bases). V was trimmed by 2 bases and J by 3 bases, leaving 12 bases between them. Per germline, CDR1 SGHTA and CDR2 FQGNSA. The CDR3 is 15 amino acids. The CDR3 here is CASSLPSSGTDTQYF. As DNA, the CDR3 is TGTGCCAGCAGCTTACCCTCTTCAGGGACAGATACGCAGTATTTT.

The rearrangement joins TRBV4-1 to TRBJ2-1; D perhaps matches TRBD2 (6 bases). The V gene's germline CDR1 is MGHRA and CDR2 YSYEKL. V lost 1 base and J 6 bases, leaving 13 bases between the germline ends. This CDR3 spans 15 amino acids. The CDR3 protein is CASSQGTTLGNEQFF. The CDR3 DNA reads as TGCGCCAGCAGCCAAGGGACTACTCTCGGCAATGAGCAGTTCTTC.

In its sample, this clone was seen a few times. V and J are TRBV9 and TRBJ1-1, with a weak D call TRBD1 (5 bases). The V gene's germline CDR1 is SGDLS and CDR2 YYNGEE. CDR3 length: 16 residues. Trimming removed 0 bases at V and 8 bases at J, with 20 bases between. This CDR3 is CASSVAPQKAQGEAFF. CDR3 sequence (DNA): TGTGCCAGCAGCGTAGCTCCCCAAAAAGCCCAGGGAGAAGCTTTCTTT.

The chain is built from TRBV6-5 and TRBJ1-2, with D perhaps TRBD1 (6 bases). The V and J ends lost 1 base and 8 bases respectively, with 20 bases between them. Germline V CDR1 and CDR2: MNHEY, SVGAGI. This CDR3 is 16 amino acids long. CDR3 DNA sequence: TGTGCCAGCAGTTACTTACAGGGACCCAAGGAGCGGGGCTACACCTTC. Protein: CASSYLQGPKERGYTF.

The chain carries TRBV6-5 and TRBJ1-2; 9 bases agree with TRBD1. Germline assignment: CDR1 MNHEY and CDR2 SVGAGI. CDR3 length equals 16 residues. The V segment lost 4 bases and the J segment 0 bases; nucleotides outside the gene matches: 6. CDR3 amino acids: CASSFTRQGANYGYTF. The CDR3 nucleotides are TGTGCCAGCAGTTTTACAAGACAGGGGGCTAACTATGGCTACACCTTC.

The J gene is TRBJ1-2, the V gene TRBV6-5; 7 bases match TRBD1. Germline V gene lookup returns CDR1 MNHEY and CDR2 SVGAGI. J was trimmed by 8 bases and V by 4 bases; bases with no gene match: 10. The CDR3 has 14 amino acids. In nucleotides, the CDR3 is TGTGCCAGCAGTTTCAGCCGACAGGGCCGAGGCTACACCTTC. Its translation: CASSFSRQGRGYTF.

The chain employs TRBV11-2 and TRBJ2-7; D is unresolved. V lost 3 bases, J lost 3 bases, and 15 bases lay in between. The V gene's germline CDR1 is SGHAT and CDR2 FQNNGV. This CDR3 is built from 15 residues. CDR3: CASSFGLGRHYEQYV. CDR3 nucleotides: TGTGCCAGCAGCTTCGGCCTAGGTCGCCACTACGAGCAGTACGTC.

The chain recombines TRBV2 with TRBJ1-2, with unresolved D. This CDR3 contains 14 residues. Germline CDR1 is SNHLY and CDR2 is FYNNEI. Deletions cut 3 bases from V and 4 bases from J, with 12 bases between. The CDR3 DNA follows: TGTGCCAGCAGTGAGTCGGGAGCGGCCTATGGCTACACCTTC. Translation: CASSESGAAYGYTF.

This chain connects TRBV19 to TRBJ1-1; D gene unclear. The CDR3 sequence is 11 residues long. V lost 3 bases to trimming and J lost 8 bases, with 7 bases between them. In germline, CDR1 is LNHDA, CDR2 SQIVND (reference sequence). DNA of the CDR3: TGTGCCAGTAGTATCCAGATCGAAGCTTTCTTT. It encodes CASSIQIEAFF.

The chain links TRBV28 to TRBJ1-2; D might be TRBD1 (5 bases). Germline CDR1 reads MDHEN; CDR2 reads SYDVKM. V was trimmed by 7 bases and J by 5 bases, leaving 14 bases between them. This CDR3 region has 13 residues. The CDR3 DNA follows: TGTGCCAGCACCTTGGGGGAGGGATATGGCTACACCTTC. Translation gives CASTLGEGYGYTF.

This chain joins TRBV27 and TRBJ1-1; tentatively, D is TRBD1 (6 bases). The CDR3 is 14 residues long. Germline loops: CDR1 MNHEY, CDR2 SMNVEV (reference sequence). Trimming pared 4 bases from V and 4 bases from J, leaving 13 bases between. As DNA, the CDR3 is TGTGCCAGCAGTTCCGACAGGCGTGGCACTGAAGCTTTCTTT. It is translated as CASSSDRRGTEAFF.

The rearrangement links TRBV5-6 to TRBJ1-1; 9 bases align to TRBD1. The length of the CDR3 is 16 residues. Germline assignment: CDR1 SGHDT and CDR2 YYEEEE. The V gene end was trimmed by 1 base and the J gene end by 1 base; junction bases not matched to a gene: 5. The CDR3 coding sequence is TGTGCCAGCAGCTTGAGGTCGGGACAGGGGAACACTGAAGCTTTCTTT. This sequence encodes CASSLRSGQGNTEAFF.

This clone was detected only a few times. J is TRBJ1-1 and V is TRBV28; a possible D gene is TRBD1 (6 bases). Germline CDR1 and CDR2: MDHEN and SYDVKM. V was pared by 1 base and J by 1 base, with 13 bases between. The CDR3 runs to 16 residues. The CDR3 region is CASSLLAGAKNTEAFF. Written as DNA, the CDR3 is TGTGCCAGCAGTTTATTGGCAGGGGCGAAGAACACTGAAGCTTTCTTT.